This paragraph covers one T cell receptor beta chain sequence. Its target is unknown. With 3 bases clipped from V and 2 bases from J, the junction kept 7 bases outside the gene matches. CDR1 is SEHNR and CDR2 is FQNEAQ in the germline V gene (reference sequence). CDR3 length: 16 amino acids. This sample is part of a study of T cell responses to AZD1222 COVID-19 vaccine. Assay: immunoSEQ multiplex PCR; the TCRdb copy retains only in-frame clones and omits some. The data show 140,000 to 150,000 clones, 85% to 95% seen once. General study findings and limits: Most donors were white British, females outnumbered males, and clonal diversity was possibly underestimated.

The TCR originated in an adult in good health. The sequencing used peripheral blood, collected on day 0 of AZD1222 vaccination. The V and J genes are TRBV7-9 and TRBJ1-3; 7 bases match TRBD1. As DNA, the CDR3 is TGTGCCAGCAGCTTTTCAAGCGGGACAGCTGGAAACACCATATATTTT. Residues: CASSFSSGTAGNTIYF.